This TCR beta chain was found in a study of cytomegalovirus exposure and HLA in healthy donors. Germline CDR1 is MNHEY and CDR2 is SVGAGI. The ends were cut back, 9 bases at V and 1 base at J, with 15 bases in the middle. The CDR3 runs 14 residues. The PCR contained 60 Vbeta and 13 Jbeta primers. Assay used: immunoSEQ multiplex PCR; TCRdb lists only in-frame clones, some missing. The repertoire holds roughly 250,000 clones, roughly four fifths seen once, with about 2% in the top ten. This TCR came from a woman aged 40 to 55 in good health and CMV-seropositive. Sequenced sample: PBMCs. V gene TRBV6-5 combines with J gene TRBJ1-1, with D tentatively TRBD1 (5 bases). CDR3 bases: TGTGCCAGTTCAAGTGACAGATCGAACACTGAAGCTTTCTTT. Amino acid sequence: CASSSDRSNTEAFF.